This record covers a single TCR beta chain. This entry is derived from a study of cytomegalovirus exposure and HLA in healthy donors. The PCR employed 60 Vbeta primers together with 13 Jbeta primers. Method: immunoSEQ multiplex PCR; TCRdb's copy keeps in-frame clones and lacks some. This sample has roughly 130,000 clones; 60% to 85% occur once, and the top ten carry about 1.8%. V shed 3 bases and J 4 bases; nucleotides not matched to a gene: 13. CDR3 length: 16 amino acids. Germline V gene lookup returns CDR1 SGHTS and CDR2 YDEGEE. Source material: PBMCs. The chain joins TRBV5-8 to TRBJ2-7, with 7 bases lining up with TRBD1. The clonotype was recovered from a woman between 35 and 50 years old in good health and CMV-seronegative. The CDR3 nucleotides are TGTGCCAGCAGCTCTGGGCACGGGACAGTCACTTACGAGCAGTACTTC. Residues: CASSSGHGTVTYEQYF.